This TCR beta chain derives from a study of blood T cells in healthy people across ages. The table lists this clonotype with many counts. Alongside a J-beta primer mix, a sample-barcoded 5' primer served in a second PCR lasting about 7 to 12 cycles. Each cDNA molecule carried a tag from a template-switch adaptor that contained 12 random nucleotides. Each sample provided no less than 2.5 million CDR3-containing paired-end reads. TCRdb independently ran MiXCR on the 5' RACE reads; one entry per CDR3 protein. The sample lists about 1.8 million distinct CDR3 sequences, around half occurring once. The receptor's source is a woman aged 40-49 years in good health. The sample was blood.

The DNA of the CDR3 is TGCGCCAGCAGCTCAGATGGGCTGGCCAAAAACATTCAGTACTTC. Protein sequence: CASSSDGLAKNIQYF. The gene calls are TRBV5-1 and TRBJ2-4; D remains unclear. With 3 bases removed from V and 1 base from J, the gap between germline ends came to 11 bases. The CDR3 is made up of 15 amino acids. Germline-derived CDR1 and CDR2 are SGHRS and YFSETQ.